The rows below give T cell receptor beta chains drawn from one sample of a study of identifying expanded T cells in peripheral blood. Data came from immunoSEQ multiplex PCR; TCRdb stores just in-frame clones and leaves some out. The sample has about 130,000 clones; 75% to 90% are singletons. Material: blood. These receptors all stem from a person between 18 and 75 years old in good health. Each CDR3 is given with its conserved first and last residue. The order of the fields is J gene, D gene, V gene, CDR3 protein, CDR3 DNA. D genes are given only for firm matches.

>TRBJ1-2|NA|TRBV4-3
CASSHPTSLGGYGYTF
TGCGCCAGCAGCCACCCGACGTCTCTAGGAGGCTATGGCTACACCTTC
>TRBJ2-7|NA|TRBV23-1
CASSPSLREQYF
TGCGCCAGCAGCCCTAGTTTACGCGAGCAGTACTTC
>TRBJ1-2|NA|TRBV29-1
CSVSSSSIYGYTF
TGCAGCGTTTCTAGTAGTTCAATCTATGGCTACACCTTC
>TRBJ1-1|NA|TRBV5-6
CASRPTGFNTEAFF
TGTGCCAGCCGCCCAACAGGGTTCAACACTGAAGCTTTCTTT
>TRBJ2-7|TRBD1|TRBV15
CATSRYRGPYEQYF
TGTGCCACCAGCAGATACAGGGGGCCGTACGAGCAGTACTTC
>TRBJ1-6|NA|TRBV7-2
CASSLEAGNSPLHF
TGTGCCAGCAGCTTAGAGGCAGGGAATTCACCCCTCCACTTT
>TRBJ1-1|TRBD1|TRBV14
CASSSRMGDRDNTEAFF
TGTGCCAGCAGCTCCCGTATGGGGGACAGGGACAACACTGAAGCTTTCTTT
>TRBJ1-1|NA|TRBV21-1
CASSRTRVGGTEAFF
TGTGCCAGCAGCAGAACACGGGTCGGAGGCACTGAAGCTTTCTTT
>TRBJ2-1|TRBD2|TRBV18
CASSPRTSGGESYNEQFF
TGTGCCAGCTCACCAAGGACTAGCGGGGGGGAGTCCTACAATGAGCAGTTCTTC
>TRBJ1-3|NA|TRBV29-1
CSVVSGNTIYF
TGCAGCGTTGTTTCTGGAAACACCATATATTTT
>TRBJ1-2|NA|TRBV5-1
CASSQIAEGANYGYTF
TGCGCCAGCAGCCAGATTGCGGAGGGGGCTAACTATGGCTACACCTTC
>TRBJ2-5|NA|TRBV7-2
CASSLFPRGGETQYF
TGTGCCAGCAGCTTGTTTCCCAGGGGGGGGGAGACCCAGTACTTC
>TRBJ1-1|NA|TRBV7-2
CASSGETGLATEAFF
TGTGCCAGCAGCGGAGAAACAGGGTTGGCCACTGAAGCTTTCTTT
>TRBJ1-6|NA|TRBV11-2
CASSLDPAWNSPLHF
TGTGCCAGCAGCTTAGATCCCGCCTGGAATTCACCCCTCCACTTT
>TRBJ1-6|NA|TRBV7-3
CASSQEPNSPLHF
TGTGCCAGCAGCCAGGAACCTAATTCACCCCTCCACTTT
>TRBJ1-4|TRBD1|TRBV27
CASSLQGAPGEKLFF
TGTGCCAGCAGTTTGCAGGGGGCGCCGGGAGAAAAACTGTTTTTT
>TRBJ1-4|NA|TRBV29-1
CSVSTSRVNEKLFF
TGCAGCGTCTCGACCAGTCGCGTTAATGAAAAACTGTTTTTT
>TRBJ1-1|NA|TRBV29-1
CSVGTEAFF
TGCAGCGTTGGTACTGAAGCTTTCTTT
>TRBJ2-7|NA|TRBV6-5
CASASARGYYEQYF
TGTGCCAGCGCCTCCGCGAGGGGATACTACGAGCAGTACTTC
>TRBJ1-1|TRBD1|TRBV28
CASSLPQGALGNTEAFF
TGTGCCAGCAGCCTACCACAGGGGGCGCTTGGAAACACTGAAGCTTTCTTT